The following is a T cell receptor (beta chain) sequence with its context. It lacks a known antigen. Base quality data are lacking; no much larger clone is found one base away. Rearranged TRB sequences spanning V, D and J segments were amplified by multiplex touch-down PCR using a mixed TRB-A/B primer pool. Illumina adapters and sample indices were attached to the amplicons in two consecutive PCR reactions using Phusion HS II polymerase. Amplicons were gel-purified with the NucleoSpin Gel and PCR Clean-up kit, then checked with Qubit and an Agilent 2100 Bioanalyzer. The libraries were sequenced on an Illumina MiSeq with 600-cycle, single-indexed, paired-end runs. The original pipeline was this. Processing of the TRB sequences was carried out with MiXCR versions 2.12 and 3.0.5. Each unique CDR3 nucleotide sequence was treated as one clone, and only productive sequences with two or more reads were kept. The repertoire metrics were Shannon diversity, evenness, clonality (calculated as one minus evenness), and diversity profiles parameterized by alpha from 0 to 5. The IGoR algorithm was used to calculate generation probabilities for clones in the paired samples taken before and after chemotherapy. TCRdb trimmed the raw reads at Q25, called clones with MiXCR and kept productive beta chains. Under each unique CDR3 protein, matching rows form one entry showing the most common genes and DNA. The V and J calls, along with clone size, are taken from TCRdb and not from the paper's own processing. Across this sample there are about 13,000 distinct CDR3 sequences, with around 30% seen only once. Approximately 9.3% of the sample rests with the top ten.

Genomic DNA extracted from peripheral blood, rather than sorted cells or RNA, was used as the source for amplification of TCR beta rearrangements. Ends trimmed: V by 0 bases, J by 10 bases; bases unmatched to a gene: 7. CDR1 LGHNA and CDR2 YNFKEQ were looked up in the germline V gene. Spanning cysteine to phenylalanine, the CDR3 consists of 16 amino acids. The sequence is cut down to CDR3 DNA, 48 bases in frame from base 1. This sample was taken from a study of T cell repertoires in aging, cancer and after chemotherapy (dated by TCRdb to the late 2010s). Regarding the complete study: Donors were distributed across six age groups ranging from 30 or younger to 70 or older, with at least three individuals included per group. In the hematological group, the paired samples taken before and after chemotherapy came from chronic lymphocytic leukemia patients who were treated with regimens based on fludarabine or bendamustine. The full dataset contained 8.5 million to 10 million TCR reads. To look at immunoaging and at how T cells reconstitute after chemotherapy, the study profiled TCR beta repertoires in peripheral blood from both healthy donors and cancer patients. A cohort of around 210 cancer patients (94 with hematological and 124 with solid cancers) was assembled, and around 100 healthy donors were included as a reference group. The study at large found these results: Lymphoid organ infiltration was present in hematological cancer patients, and this infiltration may itself impair thymic emigration or peripheral T cell expansion. According to the authors, the repertoire data do not permit conclusions about immunological memory after chemotherapy. Untreated patients with hematological or solid cancers showed significantly lower blood TCR diversity and higher clonality than age-matched healthy donors. In healthy donors, the decline in TCR diversity with age was mainly due to loss of richness, whereas in cancer patients loss of evenness also played a role. In both cancer cohorts, the median generation probability rose over the chemotherapy interval, which suggests that the repertoire was reconstituted through rebound thymic output.

The receptor chain draws on TRBV4-2 and TRBJ1-6, and TRBD1 aligns with 9 junction nucleotides. The sequencing input was blood. This receptor was identified in a human donor with a blood cancer. The DNA sequence is given as TGTGCCAGCAGCCAAGATTTGGGGGACAGGGTATCACCCCTCCACTTT. Its coded protein is CASSQDLGDRVSPLHF.